The sequence of this T cell receptor (beta chain) was determined in a study of blood T cell repertoires in COVID-19. Study information: Researchers got acute and convalescent COVID-19 samples from the United States, Italy and Spain. In each case, the material was cDNA or gDNA derived from T cells, B-cell-depleted T cells, or PBMCs.

Followed over time, Seattle patients had been enrolled while infection was active. The authors' processing: Amplification with reference gene primers provided the estimates of nucleated cell counts. Assay: immunoSEQ multiplex PCR; the TCRdb copy retains only in-frame clones and omits some. The DNA gave D and trimming, while V, J and clone size come from that table. The data contain about 200,000 clones, roughly 80% of them singletons. This clone appeared a few times. V dropped 7 bases and J dropped 6; count of bases not matched to a gene: 9. The length of the CDR3 is 14 residues. Per germline, CDR1 MDHEN and CDR2 SYDVKM.

Sequenced input: peripheral blood. The V call is TRBV28, the J call TRBJ1-5, with 7 positions matching TRBD1. This receptor was taken from a man in his sixties with COVID-19, enrolled during active disease. The CDR3 sequence is CASIQGGSGQPQHF. The CDR3 coding sequence is TGTGCCAGCATTCAGGGGGGATCAGGTCAGCCCCAGCATTTT.